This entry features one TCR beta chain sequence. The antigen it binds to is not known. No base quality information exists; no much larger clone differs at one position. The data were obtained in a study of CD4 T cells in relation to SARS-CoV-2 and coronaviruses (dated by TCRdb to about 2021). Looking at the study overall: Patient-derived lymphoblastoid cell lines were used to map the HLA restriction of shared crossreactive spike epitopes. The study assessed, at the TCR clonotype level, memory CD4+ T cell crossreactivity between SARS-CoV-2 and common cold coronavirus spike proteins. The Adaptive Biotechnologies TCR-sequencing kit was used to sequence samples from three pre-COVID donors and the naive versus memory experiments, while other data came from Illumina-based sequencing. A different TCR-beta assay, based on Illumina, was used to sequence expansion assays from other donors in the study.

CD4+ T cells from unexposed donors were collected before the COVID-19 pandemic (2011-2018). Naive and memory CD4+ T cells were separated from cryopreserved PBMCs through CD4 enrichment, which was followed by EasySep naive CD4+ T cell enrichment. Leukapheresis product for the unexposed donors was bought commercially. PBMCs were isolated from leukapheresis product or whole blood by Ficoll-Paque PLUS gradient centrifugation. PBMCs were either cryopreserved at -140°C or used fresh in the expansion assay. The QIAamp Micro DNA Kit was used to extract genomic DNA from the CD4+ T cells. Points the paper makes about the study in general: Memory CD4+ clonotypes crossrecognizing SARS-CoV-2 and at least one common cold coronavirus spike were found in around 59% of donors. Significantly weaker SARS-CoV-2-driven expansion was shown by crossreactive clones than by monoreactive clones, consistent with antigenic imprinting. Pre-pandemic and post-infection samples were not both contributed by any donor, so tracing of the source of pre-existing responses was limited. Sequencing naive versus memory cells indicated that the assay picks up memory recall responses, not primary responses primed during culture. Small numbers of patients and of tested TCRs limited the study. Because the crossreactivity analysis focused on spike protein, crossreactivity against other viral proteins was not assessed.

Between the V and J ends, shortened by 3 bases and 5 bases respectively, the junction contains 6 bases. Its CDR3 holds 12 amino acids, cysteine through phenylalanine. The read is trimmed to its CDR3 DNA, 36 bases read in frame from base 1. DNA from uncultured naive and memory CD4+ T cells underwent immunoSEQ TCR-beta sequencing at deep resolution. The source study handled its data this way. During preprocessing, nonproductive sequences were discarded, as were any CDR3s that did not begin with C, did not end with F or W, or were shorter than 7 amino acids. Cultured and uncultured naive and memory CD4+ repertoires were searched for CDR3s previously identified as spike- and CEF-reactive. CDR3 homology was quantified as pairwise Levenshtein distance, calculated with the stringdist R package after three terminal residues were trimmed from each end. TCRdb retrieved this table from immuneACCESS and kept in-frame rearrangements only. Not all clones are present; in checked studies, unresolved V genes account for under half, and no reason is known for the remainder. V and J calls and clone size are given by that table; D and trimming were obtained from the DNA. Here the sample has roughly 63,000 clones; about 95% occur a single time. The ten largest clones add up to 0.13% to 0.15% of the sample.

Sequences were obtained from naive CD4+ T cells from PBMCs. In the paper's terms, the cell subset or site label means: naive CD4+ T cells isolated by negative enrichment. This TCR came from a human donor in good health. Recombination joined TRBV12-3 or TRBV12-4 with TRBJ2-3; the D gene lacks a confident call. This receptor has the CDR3 CASSFRGDTQYF. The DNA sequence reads TGTGCCAGCAGTTTTCGCGGAGATACGCAGTATTTT.